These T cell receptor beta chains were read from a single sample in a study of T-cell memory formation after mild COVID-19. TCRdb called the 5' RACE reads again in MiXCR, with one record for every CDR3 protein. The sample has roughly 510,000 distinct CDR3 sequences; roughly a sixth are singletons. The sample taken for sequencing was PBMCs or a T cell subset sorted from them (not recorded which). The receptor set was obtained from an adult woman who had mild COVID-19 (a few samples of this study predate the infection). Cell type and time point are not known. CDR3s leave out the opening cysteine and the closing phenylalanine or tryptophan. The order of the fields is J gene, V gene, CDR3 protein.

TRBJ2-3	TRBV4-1	ASSQSGTSGQSDTQY
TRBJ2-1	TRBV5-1	ASSFSAGGPAGEQF
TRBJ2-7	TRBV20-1	SARPLRLAVGYEQY
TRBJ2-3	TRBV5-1	ASRRGPSTDTQY
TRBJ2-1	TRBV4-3	ASSQDRALAGGNEQF
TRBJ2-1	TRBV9	ASSVSSSDNEQF
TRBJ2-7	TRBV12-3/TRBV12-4	ASNGQGASYEQY
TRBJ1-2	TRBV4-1	ASSQVQGAEGYT
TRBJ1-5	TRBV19	ASRRTRRDNQPQH
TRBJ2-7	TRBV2	ASRSRLAGPYEQY
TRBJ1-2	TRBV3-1	ASSQDGRLTYGYT
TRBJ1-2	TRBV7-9	ASSLLQQANYGYT
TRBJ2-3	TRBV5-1	ASSFLSGIGKTDTQY
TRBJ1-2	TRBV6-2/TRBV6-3	ASSYRQGNYGYT
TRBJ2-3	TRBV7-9	ASSLTGVADTQY
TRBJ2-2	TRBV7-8	ASSLGGAMANTGELF
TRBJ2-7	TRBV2	ASAGESYEQY
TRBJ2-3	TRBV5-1	ASSWDRRLALQY
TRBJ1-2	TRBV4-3	ASSPRKTGSGYT
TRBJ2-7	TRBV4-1	ASSQQRTGGYEQY
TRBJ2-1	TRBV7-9	ASNLGAANEQF
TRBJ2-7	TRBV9	ASSPPSAHSYEQY
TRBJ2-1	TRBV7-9	ASSLGLVAGAREF
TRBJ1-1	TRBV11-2	ASRPVAGLTEAF
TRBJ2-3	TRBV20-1	SAIRLAGTDTQY
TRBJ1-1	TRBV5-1	ASSLYGTWGAADTEAF
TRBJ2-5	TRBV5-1	ASSASSGGAETQY
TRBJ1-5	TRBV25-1	ASSAWGAEDQPQH
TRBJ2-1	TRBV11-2	ASMAGDEQF
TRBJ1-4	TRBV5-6	ASSLATGANEKLF
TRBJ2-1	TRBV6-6	ASRPGRANNEQF
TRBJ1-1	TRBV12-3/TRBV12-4	ASSFLAVMNTEAF
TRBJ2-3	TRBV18	ASSPPLAGGKDTQY
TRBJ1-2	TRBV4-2	ASRGDGNYGYT
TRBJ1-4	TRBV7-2	ASSPGRQGVEKLF
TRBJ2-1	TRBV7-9	ASSRASNEQF
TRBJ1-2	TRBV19	ATPPLGQGVYGYT
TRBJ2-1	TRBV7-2	ASSLGLAVSYNEQF
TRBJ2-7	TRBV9	ASSPQWGGRDEQY
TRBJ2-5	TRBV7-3	ASSPGTGGGFETQY